These 18 T cell receptor beta chains were sequenced from one sample in a study of identical twins. MiXCR was run by TCRdb on the 5' RACE reads, yielding one entry per CDR3 protein. The sample lists 500,000 or so distinct CDR3 sequences, about 20% occurring once. These records were also assigned to another study, of T cells expressing NK-cell markers.

Specimen: CD4+ T cells sorted from blood. The receptor set was obtained from a woman under 30 in good health.

This clonotype has just a few counts. The chain uses TRBV5-1 and TRBJ2-7, with 13 bases identical to TRBD2. The CDR3 is 19 residues long. Germline assignment: CDR1 SGHRS and CDR2 YFSETQ. After removal of 3 bases from V and 1 base from J, the junction contained 13 bases not matched to a gene. The CDR3 DNA reads TGCGCCAGCAGCTGGGCCGGGGGACTAGCGGGGATAAAGTCCTACGAGCAGTACTTC. This encodes CASSWAGGLAGIKSYEQYF. Full variable domain (remainder filled in from reference TRBV5-1 and TRBJ2-7): KAGVTQTPRYLIKTRGQQVTLSCSPISGHRSVSWYQQTPGQGLQFLFEYFSETQRNKGNFPGRFSGRQFSNSRSEMNVSTLELGDSALYLCASSWAGGLAGIKSYEQYFGPGTRLTVT.

The chain carries TRBV12-3 or TRBV12-4 and TRBJ2-3; no firm D call. Trimming stripped 0 bases from V and 6 bases from J, with 4 bases between. The CDR3 has 12 residues. The DNA for the CDR3 is TGTGCCAGCAGTTTAGCGATGGATACGCAGTATTTT. It yields the protein CASSLAMDTQYF.

The chain has TRBV7-8 and TRBJ2-3; 15 positions match TRBD2. The trim removed 5 bases at V and 5 bases at J, leaving 5 bases unmatched. Germline V lookup: CDR1 SGHVS, CDR2 FQNEAQ. The CDR3 sequence is 16 residues long. CDR3 sequence (DNA): TGTGCCAGCAGCCGGACTAGCGGGGGGGCCGGAGATACGCAGTATTTT. This translates into CASSRTSGGAGDTQYF.

The rearrangement uses TRBV20-1 and TRBJ1-5; D is perhaps TRBD1 (6 bases). This CDR3 is built from 16 residues. Germline CDR1 reads DFQATT; CDR2 reads SNEGSKA (reference sequence). V was pared by 3 bases and J by 0 bases, with 15 bases between. CDR3 amino acids: CSARDSGWRSNQPQHF. CDR3 DNA sequence: TGCAGTGCTAGGGACAGTGGATGGCGTAGCAATCAGCCCCAGCATTTT.

The rearrangement uses TRBV20-1 and TRBJ2-3; maybe TRBD1 (5 bases). The CDR3 has 14 amino acids. The germline V and J ends were trimmed by 3 bases and 2 bases, with 12 bases remaining between them. Germline V CDR1 and CDR2: DFQATT, SNEGSKA (reference sequence). The CDR3 sequence: CSARQGGHTDTQYF. CDR3 nucleotides: TGCAGTGCTAGGCAGGGTGGGCACACAGATACGCAGTATTTT.

This clonotype turned up a few times. This chain connects TRBV6-1 to TRBJ2-5; perhaps TRBD2 as D (6 bases). Trimming stripped 7 bases from V and 7 bases from J, with 22 bases between. The germline V gene has CDR1 MNHNS and CDR2 SASEGT. The length of the CDR3 is 15 residues. CDR3 nucleotides: TGTGCCAGCACCCCCGAGTGGGGGGAAATCGGGACCCAGTACTTC. Translated, it gives CASTPEWGEIGTQYF.

CDR3 protein: CAISGGTENTGELFF. The CDR3, as DNA: TGTGCCATCAGTGGCGGGACGGAGAACACCGGGGAGCTGTTTTTT. The rearrangement uses TRBV10-3 and TRBJ2-2; possibly TRBD2 for D (6 bases). V was cut by 4 bases and J by 1 base, with 10 bases left in between. Germline-derived CDR1 and CDR2 are ENHRY and SYGVKD. This CDR3 contains 15 residues.

This clonotype was detected a few times. J is TRBJ1-2 and V is TRBV29-1; D possibly corresponds to TRBD1 (6 bases). The CDR3 extends over 12 amino acids. Deletions cut 6 bases from V and 5 bases from J, with 13 bases between. The germline V gene has CDR1 SQVTM and CDR2 ANQGSEA. CDR3 DNA: TGCAGCGTACTACCAGGGGATTATGGCTACACCTTC. Residues: CSVLPGDYGYTF.

The chain uses TRBV6-5 and TRBJ2-6; possibly TRBD1 for D (6 bases). The V gene's germline CDR1 is MNHEY and CDR2 SVGAGI. Between the trimmed V and J ends, which lost 6 bases and 12 bases, there was a span of 18 bases. The length of the CDR3 is 14 residues. The CDR3 sequence is CASSPQGTASVLTF. The CDR3 nucleotides are TGTGCCAGCAGCCCACAGGGTACGGCGAGCGTCCTGACTTTC.

CDR3 DNA sequence: TGTGCCAGCACCCGACTAGCGGGGGACCGCTACAATGAGCAGTTCTTC. It is translated as CASTRLAGDRYNEQFF. The chain employs TRBV5-4 and TRBJ2-1; 12 nucleotides match TRBD2. The CDR3 is 16 amino acids. Germline V gives CDR1 SGHNT, CDR2 YYREEE (reference sequence). Trimming took 6 bases from V and 3 from J; bases not matched to a gene: 7.

This chain uses TRBV27 with TRBJ1-2, with a possible D match to TRBD1 (6 bases). The CDR3 spans 13 residues. Germline CDR1 reads MNHEY; CDR2 reads SMNVEV (reference sequence). The V end lost 5 bases, the J end lost 3 bases, and 10 bases lay between the germline ends. CDR3: CASSAAGDYGYTF. CDR3 DNA: TGTGCCAGCAGTGCGGCAGGGGACTATGGCTACACCTTC.

The chain couples TRBV4-2 to TRBJ1-1; D gene unclear. Germline CDR1 LGHNA, CDR2 YNFKEQ. The CDR3 consists of 15 residues. Trimming left V 0 bases short and J 4 bases short, with 12 bases between. The CDR3 sequence: CASSQDAGKLTEAFF. For the CDR3, the DNA is TGTGCCAGCAGCCAAGACGCCGGGAAACTCACTGAAGCTTTCTTT.

This chain joins TRBV20-1 and TRBJ1-6, with a possible D match to TRBD1 (5 bases). CDR1 and CDR2 from the germline V gene are DFQATT and SNEGSKA (reference sequence). V was cut by 7 bases and J by 5 bases, with 18 bases left in between. The CDR3 is 15 residues long. CDR3 residues: CSDQRQGPNNSPLHF. Here the CDR3 DNA reads TGCAGTGACCAAAGGCAGGGTCCGAATAATTCACCCCTCCACTTT.

The rearrangement links TRBV14 to TRBJ2-7; D is undetermined. The V and J ends lost 1 base and 0 bases respectively, with 16 bases between them. The CDR3 is 17 residues long. From germline, CDR1 is SGHDN and CDR2 FVKESK. The CDR3 loop reads CASSQGKRLAASYEQYF. The CDR3 DNA follows: TGTGCCAGCAGCCAAGGGAAACGACTGGCGGCCTCCTACGAGCAGTACTTC.

Ten or more counts support this clonotype. The chain employs TRBV4-3 and TRBJ2-1, with 11 nucleotides matching TRBD2. Germline loops: CDR1 LGHNA, CDR2 YSLEER. After removal of 2 bases from V and 4 bases from J, the junction contained 4 bases not matched to a gene. The CDR3 has 16 residues. The CDR3 sequence is CASSQHTSGSYNEQFF. The CDR3 DNA follows: TGCGCCAGCAGCCAACACACTAGCGGGAGTTACAATGAGCAGTTCTTC.

The chain employs TRBV19 and TRBJ1-2; maybe TRBD1 (6 bases). Trimming stripped 6 bases from V and 2 bases from J, with 10 bases between. Germline V gene lookup returns CDR1 LNHDA and CDR2 SQIVND (reference sequence). The CDR3 spans 13 residues. The CDR3 region is CASRKQGNYGYTF. In DNA form, the CDR3 reads TGTGCCAGTAGAAAACAGGGCAACTATGGCTACACCTTC.

The table lists this clonotype with a few counts. V and J are TRBV6-5 and TRBJ2-3; D is ambiguous. Trimming removed 1 base at V and 0 bases at J, with 5 bases between. Germline CDR1 reads MNHEY; CDR2 reads SVGAGI. The length of the CDR3 is 14 residues. CDR3 nucleotides: TGTGCCAGCAGTTACTACTCGAGCACAGATACGCAGTATTTT. This sequence encodes CASSYYSSTDTQYF.

V gene TRBV20-1 combines with J gene TRBJ2-7; 12 nucleotides align to TRBD1. CDR1 and CDR2 from the germline V gene are DFQATT and SNEGSKA (reference sequence). This CDR3 region has 14 residues. V shed 5 bases, J shed 6 bases, and the junction held 8 bases outside the gene matches. The CDR3 DNA sequence: TGCAGTGCTTCCGGGACAGGGGGCGGGGGCGAGCAGTACTTC. Amino acid sequence: CSASGTGGGGEQYF.